This TCR beta chain stems from a study of radiation and T cells in renal cell carcinoma. Indicated time point: blood 4 weeks post-SBRT, at nephrectomy. Treatment specified: 15 Gy SBRT to primary tumor, nephrectomy 4 weeks later. Nephrectomy followed 15 Gy stereotactic body radiation by 4 weeks. The tumor was a clear cell renal cell carcinoma. Clones were read by immunoSEQ multiplex PCR, and TCRdb kept only the in-frame ones, dropping some. Here the sample spans approximately 150,000 clones, 70% to 90% being singletons. This clonotype originated in a woman between 45 and 60 years old with renal cell carcinoma. The sequencing used blood, collected from a patient whose treatment included radiotherapy and nephrectomy.

The DNA of the CDR3 is TGTGCCAGCAGCTTGACAGGGCGGCACGAGCAGTACTTC. Translation: CASSLTGRHEQYF. J is TRBJ2-7 and V is TRBV11-3; TRBD1 aligns across 7 bases. This CDR3 is 13 amino acids long. The germline V gene encodes CDR1 SGHNT and CDR2 YENEEA. The J segment lost 5 bases and the V segment lost 3 bases, leaving 4 bases of the junction unmatched.